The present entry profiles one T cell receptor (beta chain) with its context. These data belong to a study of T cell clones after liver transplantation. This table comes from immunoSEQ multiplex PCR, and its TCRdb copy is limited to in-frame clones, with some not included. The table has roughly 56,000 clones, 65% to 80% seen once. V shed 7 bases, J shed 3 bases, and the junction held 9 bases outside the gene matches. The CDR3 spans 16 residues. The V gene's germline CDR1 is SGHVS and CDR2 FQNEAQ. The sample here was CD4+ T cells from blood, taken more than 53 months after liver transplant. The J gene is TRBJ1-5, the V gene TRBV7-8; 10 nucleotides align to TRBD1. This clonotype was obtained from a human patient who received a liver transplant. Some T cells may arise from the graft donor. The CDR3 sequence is CASTPSGQGNNQPQHF. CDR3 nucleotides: TGTGCCAGCACCCCCTCGGGACAGGGGAACAATCAGCCCCAGCATTTT.